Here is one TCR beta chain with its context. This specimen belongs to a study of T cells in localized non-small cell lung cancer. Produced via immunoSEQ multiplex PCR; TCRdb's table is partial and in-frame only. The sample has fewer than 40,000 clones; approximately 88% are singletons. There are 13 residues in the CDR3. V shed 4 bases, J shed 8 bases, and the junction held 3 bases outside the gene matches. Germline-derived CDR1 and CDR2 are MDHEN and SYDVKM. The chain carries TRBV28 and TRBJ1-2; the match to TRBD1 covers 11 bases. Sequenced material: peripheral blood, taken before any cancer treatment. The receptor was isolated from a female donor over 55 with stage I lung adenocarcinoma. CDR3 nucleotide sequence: TGTGCCAGCAGTTCCGGGACAGGGGGGGGCTACACCTTC. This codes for CASSSGTGGGYTF.